The 12 T cell receptor beta chains given below trace back to one sample, sequenced in a study of OX40 agonist ivuxolimab in advanced cancers. Data came from immunoSEQ multiplex PCR; TCRdb stores just in-frame clones and leaves some out. This repertoire shows 30,000 to 45,000 clones, roughly 82% found once; its top ten account for around 2%. The source material was CD4+ or CD8+ T cells sorted from blood, sampled in a trial of the OX40 agonist ivuxolimab. Source of these receptors: an adult with an advanced solid tumor such as melanoma, head and neck, liver or kidney cancer.

The CDR3: CATSRGARAYNEQFF. CDR3 nucleotides: TGTGCCACCAGCAGAGGGGCGAGAGCCTACAATGAGCAGTTCTTC. The V call is TRBV15, the J call TRBJ2-1, with no clear D. The V end was cut by 1 base, the J end by 2 bases, with 9 bases between. CDR1 and CDR2 (germline): LNHNV, YYDKDF (reference sequence). The CDR3 loop spans 15 amino acids.

The rearrangement uses TRBV18 and TRBJ2-7; D is perhaps TRBD2 (6 bases). The length of the CDR3 is 18 residues. V was clipped by 2 bases and J by 2 bases, with 22 bases between them. CDR1 is KGHSH and CDR2 is LQKENI in the germline V gene. The CDR3 here is CASSPSFELEGPTYEQYF. The CDR3 DNA is TGTGCCAGCTCACCAAGTTTCGAGTTGGAGGGGCCTACCTACGAGCAGTACTTC. The complete variable domain, with remaining parts taken from reference TRBV18 and TRBJ2-7, reads NAGVMQNPRHLVRRRGQEARLRCSPMKGHSHVYWYRQLPEEGLKFMVYLQKENIIDESGMPKERFSAEFPKEGPSILRIQQVVRGDSAAYFCASSPSFELEGPTYEQYFGPGTRLTVT.

This CDR3 reads CASRFLAGVLDEQFF. The CDR3 region has the DNA TGCGCCAGCAGGTTTCTAGCGGGGGTTTTGGATGAGCAGTTCTTC. The chain joins TRBV5-1 to TRBJ2-1, with TRBD2 matching over 10 bases. Germline loops: CDR1 SGHRS, CDR2 YFSETQ. V lost 5 bases, J lost 8 bases, and 10 bases stayed unmatched. This CDR3 is 15 amino acids long. The entire variable domain, with the rest obtained from reference TRBV5-1 and TRBJ2-1, is as follows: KAGVTQTPRYLIKTRGQQVTLSCSPISGHRSVSWYQQTPGQGLQFLFEYFSETQRNKGNFPGRFSGRQFSNSRSEMNVSTLELGDSALYLCASRFLAGVLDEQFFGPGTRLTVL.

The gene calls are TRBV10-1 and TRBJ2-7; 8 nucleotides align to TRBD1. V dropped 2 bases and J dropped 9; count of bases not matched to a gene: 3. Germline lookup yields CDR1 WNHNN and CDR2 SYGVQD (reference sequence). The CDR3 length is 12 residues. The CDR3 spells CASSEGQGGQYF. The CDR3 DNA is TGCGCCAGCAGTGAGGGACAGGGCGGGCAGTACTTC.

This clone showed up just a few times. The chain is built from TRBV11-2 and TRBJ1-5; D is undetermined. V lost 1 base, J lost 4 bases, and 17 bases lay in between. The CDR3 loop spans 17 amino acids. In germline, CDR1 is SGHAT, CDR2 FQNNGV. In nucleotides, the CDR3 is TGTGCCAGCAGCTTAGGGGCAGCCTGGGCGCCTAATCAGCCCCAGCATTTT. Protein sequence: CASSLGAAWAPNQPQHF.

This chain uses TRBV7-9 with TRBJ1-2; 7 positions match TRBD1. Germline CDR1 reads SEHNR; CDR2 reads FQNEAQ (reference sequence). CDR3 length: 14 residues. V lost 5 bases, J lost 4 bases, and 7 bases stayed unmatched. The CDR3 DNA reads as TGTGCCAGCAGCCCGGGACAGACCCCCTATGGCTACACCTTC. This translates into CASSPGQTPYGYTF. Filled out from reference TRBV7-9 and TRBJ1-2, the complete variable domain reads DTGVSQNPRHKITKRGQNVTFRCDPISEHNRLYWYRQTLGQGPEFLTYFQNEAQLEKSRLLSDRFSAERPKGSFSTLEIQRTEQGDSAMYLCASSPGQTPYGYTFGSGTRLTVV.

A remark on this clone: A junction end diverges from the germline sequence, so it may reflect a read error. The genes are TRBV14 and TRBJ2-6, with TRBD1 as a possible D gene (5 bases). The germline gives CDR1 SGHDN, CDR2 FVKESK. The CDR3 loop spans 15 amino acids. The CDR3 sequence is CASSSQATGANVPTF. CDR3 DNA sequence: TGTGCCAGCAGCTCGCAGGCTACTGGGGCCAACGTCCCGACTTTC.

This clone was counted a few times. The rearrangement links TRBV4-2 to TRBJ1-3, with D unresolved. V was pared by 0 bases and J by 0 bases, with 9 bases between. CDR3 length equals 16 residues. Germline lookup yields CDR1 LGHNA and CDR2 YNFKEQ. Here the CDR3 DNA reads TGTGCCAGCAGCCAAGACTCACGCGGCTCTGGAAACACCATATATTTT. Translated: CASSQDSRGSGNTIYF.

This chain connects TRBV6-6 to TRBJ1-5, with 9 bases matching TRBD1. CDR3 size: 14 residues. J was trimmed by 5 bases and V by 7 bases; bases with no gene match: 6. CDR1 is MNHNY, CDR2 SVGAGI, per germline (reference sequence). The CDR3 loop reads CASKITGGDQPQHF. The CDR3 DNA sequence: TGTGCCAGCAAGATTACAGGGGGCGATCAGCCCCAGCATTTT.

The chain employs TRBV7-9 and TRBJ1-1, with D possibly TRBD1 on 5 matching bases. The V and J ends lost 5 bases and 2 bases respectively, with 18 bases between them. Germline V gives CDR1 SEHNR, CDR2 FQNEAQ (reference sequence). The CDR3 runs 16 residues. The CDR3 sequence: CASSPWDSGVNTEAFF. DNA for the CDR3: TGTGCCAGCAGCCCCTGGGACTCGGGGGTTAACACTGAAGCTTTCTTT.

The genes are TRBV5-1 and TRBJ2-5; D possibly matches TRBD1 or TRBD2 (5 bases each). Germline-derived CDR1 and CDR2 are SGHRS and YFSETQ. Trimming took 3 bases from V and 5 from J, leaving 17 bases between them. CDR3 length: 15 amino acids. The CDR3 DNA reads TGCGCCAGCAGCTCCCAGGGTGAGGGGACGGAGACCCAGTACTTC. Protein product: CASSSQGEGTETQYF.

The chain carries TRBV18 and TRBJ2-3; D is possibly TRBD1 (6 bases). This CDR3 spans 15 amino acids. CDR1 KGHSH and CDR2 LQKENI come from the germline V gene. Trimming removed 1 base at V and 0 bases at J, with 8 bases between. CDR3 in amino acids: CASSPHQGSTDTQYF. Written as DNA, the CDR3 is TGTGCCAGCTCACCACATCAGGGGAGCACAGATACGCAGTATTTT.